The clone carrying this TCR beta chain was picked up many times. This specimen comes from a study of response to subunit inactivated influenza vaccine. CDR1 and CDR2 from the germline V gene are SGHRS and YFSETQ. V was pared by 4 bases and J by 4 bases, with 8 bases of the junction left unmatched. This CDR3 contains 16 residues. TCRdb used MiXCR to reprocess the RT-PCR reads, holding one entry per CDR3 protein. The sample comprises 500,000 to 650,000 distinct CDR3 sequences, 6.5% to 8% of which are singletons, and 10% to 15% rests with the top ten. The receptor was isolated from a man aged 50 to 75 who received an inactivated influenza vaccine. V and J are TRBV5-1 and TRBJ2-3; 11 bases are shared with TRBD2. Sequencing used PBMCs from blood, obtained around 2 years after vaccination. As DNA, the CDR3 is TGCGCCAGCAGCGCCGGGACTAGCGGTCGAGCAGATACGCAGTATTTT. As protein: CASSAGTSGRADTQYF. Supplemented by reference TRBV5-1 and TRBJ2-3, the full variable domain reads KAGVTQTPRYLIKTRGQQVTLSCSPISGHRSVSWYQQTPGQGLQFLFEYFSETQRNKGNFPGRFSGRQFSNSRSEMNVSTLELGDSALYLCASSAGTSGRADTQYFGPGTRLTVL.